This T cell receptor (beta chain) comes out of a study of CD8 T cells in ankylosing spondylitis (dated 2017 in TCRdb). In terms of the full investigation: The study profiled T cell receptor beta repertoires in healthy donors and ankylosing spondylitis patients to find disease-linked TCR variants. Samples of peripheral blood were taken, and for ankylosing spondylitis patients, synovial fluid was collected as well. The full study cohort was made up of about two dozen ankylosing spondylitis patients and 108 healthy donors. Results and caveats for the whole study, not just this receptor: A TCR beta motif made up of eight highly homologous amino acid variants appeared to be characteristic of blood from ankylosing spondylitis patients. Some TCR beta motif variants had previously been reported in synovial fluid and blood of reactive arthritis patients, which suggested common disease-initiation mechanisms. The disease-linked clones had a CD8+ phenotype and were found at relatively low frequencies in peripheral blood. Significant enrichment of the disease-linked clones was reported in matched synovial fluid samples from ankylosing spondylitis patients.

Sequencer: Illumina HiSeq 2500. Quantitative 5'-RACE with molecular barcodes was used to prepare TCR beta libraries. Concerning the study's data processing: Disease-linked TCR variants were identified with a new computational method built on a probabilistic model of VDJ rearrangement. TCRdb ran its own pipeline on the public reads, namely fastp trimming at Q25 and MiXCR clone calling, and kept in-frame beta chains. CDR3 protein duplicates are merged, each entry listing the most common genes and DNA. The V and J calls shown here were made by TCRdb, not taken from the authors' results. This sample gives approximately 220,000 distinct CDR3 sequences in total; 15% to 20% of them show up just once. 42% of the sample goes to the ten largest clones. This clonotype was recorded only once. Its antigen is not yet known. Base qualities are not at hand, and no much larger clone is one base apart. One read alone is a weak basis.

The germline V gene specifies MNHEY as CDR1 and SVGEGT as CDR2. Trimmed from V: 9 bases; trimmed from J: 0 bases; junction bases lacking a gene match: 8. Spanning cysteine to phenylalanine, the CDR3 consists of 15 amino acids. Just CDR3 DNA is preserved here, 45 bases in frame from base 1. The chain is assembled from TRBV6-2 or TRBV6-3 and TRBJ2-7; 10 bases in the middle match TRBD1. The sequenced sample was blood, either unsorted or a sorted T cell fraction (not recorded which). The source of this sequence is a male donor with ankylosing spondylitis. CDR3 protein: CARLEGQGSSYEQYF. The DNA is TGTGCCAGGTTGGAGGGACAGGGGTCCTCCTACGAGCAGTACTTC.